The present entry profiles one TCR beta chain with its context. What it binds is not known. Time point here: after neoadjuvant nivolumab, at surgical resection. This CDR3 contains 17 residues. After removal of 5 bases from V and 6 bases from J, the junction contained 15 bases not matched to a gene. The germline V gene has CDR1 SGHRS and CDR2 YFSETQ. Profiling relied on immunoSEQ multiplex PCR, and the TCRdb table lists in-frame clones only, not all of them. The sample records approximately 10,000 clones, approximately 59% being singletons. The data were taken from a study of neoadjuvant anti-PD-1 for oral cavity cancer. Whole-study results and caveats: After neoadjuvant nivolumab, PBMC T cell clonality was significantly higher in non-responders than responders. TCR analyses covered only a few patients per response group.

The rearrangement joins TRBV5-1 to TRBJ2-7, with 12 bases fitting TRBD2. This clonotype was obtained from a person between 40 and 79 years old with oral cavity squamous cell carcinoma. The sample in question was PBMCs, obtained after nivolumab (anti-PD-1) treatment. The chain's CDR3 is CASSYDGLAGSVGEQYF. In nucleotides, the CDR3 is TGCGCCAGCAGTTACGACGGACTAGCGGGGTCTGTCGGCGAGCAGTACTTC.